Shown below are 22 T cell receptor beta chains from a single sample sequenced in a study of cytomegalovirus exposure and HLA in healthy donors (dated by TCRdb to 2015 to 2018). Library prep was done by the immunoSEQ multiplex PCR assay. A mixture of 60 forward primers for TCR Vbeta segments and 13 reverse primers for TCR Jbeta segments was used in the multiplex PCR. Imported from immuneACCESS, the table was reduced by TCRdb to in-frame sequences with V and J called. These copies leave out some clones; in studies compared against another copy, an unresolved V gene accounts for under half, and the cause of the remainder is not known. The sample table lists about 120,000 clones, 7% to 9.5% of them with a count of one. Of the sample, about 6% falls within the top ten clones. Sequenced: PBMCs. These TCRs come from a woman in her 40s in good health and CMV-seropositive.

In its sample, this clone was seen a few times. The chain recombines TRBV5-4 with TRBJ1-2; the match to TRBD1 covers 8 bases. CDR3 length: 15 residues. With V trimmed by 1 base and J by 3 bases, 5 bases remained unmatched. CDR1 SGHNT and CDR2 YYREEE come from the germline V gene (reference sequence). Here the CDR3 reads CASSLQGAIHYGYTF. The CDR3 DNA reads as TGTGCCAGCAGCTTGCAGGGGGCCATACACTATGGCTACACCTTC. Complete variable domain (other parts from reference TRBV5-4 and TRBJ1-2): ETGVTQSPTHLIKTRGQQVTLRCSSQSGHNTVSWYQQALGQGPQFIFQYYREEENGRGNFPPRFSGLQFPNYSSELNVNALELDDSALYLCASSLQGAIHYGYTFGSGTRLTVV.

The rearrangement links TRBV27 to TRBJ2-5; D remains ambiguous. The germline V gene has CDR1 MNHEY and CDR2 SMNVEV (reference sequence). The V gene lost 0 bases and the J gene lost 5 bases, with 10 bases spanning the gap. The CDR3 is made up of 14 amino acids. The CDR3 loop reads CASSLSLTYETQYF. The CDR3 DNA reads TGTGCCAGCAGTTTATCGCTGACATATGAGACCCAGTACTTC.

This clone was detected only a few times. This chain links TRBV5-1 with TRBJ2-5; 8 nucleotides line up with TRBD1. The CDR3 sequence is 13 residues long. Germline V gene data show CDR1 as SGHRS and CDR2 as YFSETQ. The junction had 0 bases not matched to a gene; V was cut back by 3 bases and J by 2 bases. CDR3 residues: CASSWDRQETQYF. The DNA of the CDR3 is TGCGCCAGCAGCTGGGACAGGCAAGAGACCCAGTACTTC.

This clone has just a few counts. CDR3: CASSESTNSDTQYF. CDR3 bases: TGCGCCAGCAGTGAGTCGACAAACTCAGATACGCAGTATTTT. The rearrangement joins TRBV10-2 to TRBJ2-3; D not certain. From germline, CDR1 is WSHSY and CDR2 SAAADI. The V end was cut by 0 bases, the J end by 4 bases, with 8 bases between. This CDR3 spans 14 amino acids.

V and J are TRBV5-4 and TRBJ1-3; D gene ambiguous. In germline, CDR1 is SGHNT, CDR2 YYREEE (reference sequence). The V end lost 5 bases, the J end lost 4 bases, and 4 bases lay between the germline ends. The CDR3 is made up of 11 amino acids. CDR3 coding DNA: TGTGCCAGCAGACTAGGAAACACCATATATTTT. It translates to CASRLGNTIYF.

The chain has TRBV2 and TRBJ2-5, with a tentative D call TRBD1 (6 bases). There are 14 residues in the CDR3. V shed 3 bases and J shed 2 bases, with 10 bases lying between them. The germline V gene encodes CDR1 SNHLY and CDR2 FYNNEI. The CDR3 loop reads CASSDFQGQETQYF. In DNA form, the CDR3 reads TGTGCCAGCAGTGATTTCCAGGGGCAAGAGACCCAGTACTTC.

The chain couples TRBV7-9 to TRBJ2-1; possible D gene TRBD2, 7 bases. The germline V and J ends were trimmed by 5 bases and 4 bases, with 24 bases remaining between them. The CDR3 length is 18 residues. Germline CDR1 SEHNR, CDR2 FQNEAQ (reference sequence). CDR3 bases: TGTGCCAGCAGCCCTATGGGATACGGGGGGCAGGGTTACAATGAGCAGTTCTTC. It is translated as CASSPMGYGGQGYNEQFF.

The gene calls are TRBV14 and TRBJ1-5; D possibly corresponds to TRBD1 (5 bases). Germline V lookup: CDR1 SGHDN, CDR2 FVKESK. CDR3 length: 14 residues. V gave up 4 bases and J gave up 2 bases, with 9 bases separating them. The DNA for the CDR3 is TGTGCCAGCAGCCTGCGGGGGGGCAATCAGCCCCAGCATTTT. This encodes CASSLRGGNQPQHF.

V usage is TRBV28 and J usage is TRBJ1-5; the match to TRBD1 covers 7 bases. CDR1 is MDHEN and CDR2 is SYDVKM in the germline V gene. J was trimmed by 0 bases and V by 6 bases; bases with no gene match: 8. The CDR3 runs 16 residues. The CDR3 reads CASRPGTAYSNQPQHF. CDR3 nucleotide sequence: TGTGCCAGCAGGCCCGGGACAGCTTATAGCAATCAGCCCCAGCATTTT.

This chain connects TRBV7-9 to TRBJ2-7; D unresolved. The CDR3 spans 13 residues. Germline CDR1 reads SEHNR; CDR2 reads FQNEAQ (reference sequence). Deletions cut 2 bases from V and 4 bases from J, with 9 bases between. Written as DNA, the CDR3 is TGTGCCAGCAGCTTAAAGGCCGGGTACGAGCAGTACTTC. This encodes CASSLKAGYEQYF. The entire variable domain, with the rest obtained from reference TRBV7-9 and TRBJ2-7, is as follows: DTGVSQNPRHKITKRGQNVTFRCDPISEHNRLYWYRQTLGQGPEFLTYFQNEAQLEKSRLLSDRFSAERPKGSFSTLEIQRTEQGDSAMYLCASSLKAGYEQYFGPGTRLTVT.

The chain couples TRBV5-5 to TRBJ2-7, with 9 bases lining up with TRBD1. CDR1 SGHKS and CDR2 YYEKEE come from the germline V gene (reference sequence). The CDR3 sequence is 12 residues long. With 3 bases clipped from V and 5 bases from J, the junction kept 0 bases outside the gene matches. The CDR3: CASSWTGDEQYF. The CDR3 bases are TGTGCCAGCAGCTGGACAGGGGACGAGCAGTACTTC. Filled out from reference TRBV5-5 and TRBJ2-7, the complete variable domain reads DAGVTQSPTHLIKTRGQQVTLRCSPISGHKSVSWYQQVLGQGPQFIFQYYEKEERGRGNFPDRFSARQFPNYSSELNVNALLLGDSALYLCASSWTGDEQYFGPGTRLTVT.

V is TRBV6-6 and J is TRBJ1-1; no firm D call. Germline V gives CDR1 MNHNY, CDR2 SVGAGI (reference sequence). The CDR3 length is 13 residues. V lost 5 bases and J 4 bases, leaving 11 bases between the germline ends. CDR3 sequence reads: CASSREESTEAFF. In DNA form, the CDR3 reads TGTGCCAGCAGTAGGGAGGAAAGCACTGAAGCTTTCTTT.

This clone was seen only a few times. The chain combines TRBV30 with TRBJ1-5; 7 nucleotides align to TRBD1. The CDR3 runs to 15 residues. Germline V gene data show CDR1 as GTSNPN and CDR2 as SVGIG (reference sequence). The ends lost 2 bases at V and 7 bases at J; junction bases unmatched: 11. DNA of the CDR3: TGTGCCTGGAGTCCCCCCCGGACAGGAGGGCAGCCCCAGCATTTT. Translating gives CAWSPPRTGGQPQHF.

This clone was observed a few times. This chain uses TRBV5-1 with TRBJ2-1, with no clear D. The CDR3 is made up of 15 amino acids. Trimming removed 4 bases at V and 6 bases at J, with 17 bases between. Germline V gives CDR1 SGHRS, CDR2 YFSETQ. Here the CDR3 reads CASSRQPLDRNEQFF. CDR3 nucleotide sequence: TGCGCCAGCAGCCGCCAGCCTCTAGATCGCAATGAGCAGTTCTTC.

The gene calls are TRBV28 and TRBJ1-1, with D perhaps TRBD1 (5 bases). Per the germline V gene, CDR1 is MDHEN and CDR2 is SYDVKM. The CDR3 loop spans 14 amino acids. V was trimmed by 5 bases and J by 1 base, leaving 11 bases between them. CDR3 region: CASSPQGGNTEAFF. The CDR3 nucleotides read TGTGCCAGCAGTCCCCAGGGTGGGAACACTGAAGCTTTCTTT.

This clone showed up just a few times. This chain links TRBV19 with TRBJ1-1; no reliable D call. Looked up from germline, CDR1 is LNHDA and CDR2 is SQIVND (reference sequence). CDR3 length: 14 amino acids. The V end lost 1 base, the J end lost 4 bases, and 10 bases lay between the germline ends. The CDR3 protein is CASSIGALVTEAFF. For the CDR3, the DNA is TGTGCCAGTAGTATAGGGGCACTGGTCACTGAAGCTTTCTTT.

This clone showed up just a few times. V gene TRBV5-4 combines with J gene TRBJ1-3; TRBD1 matches at 9 bases. Germline V gene lookup returns CDR1 SGHNT and CDR2 YYREEE (reference sequence). J gave up 4 bases and V 4 bases, and 6 bases lay outside the gene matches. This CDR3 region has 15 residues. The CDR3 loop is CASSRDRVGGNTIYF. The DNA for the CDR3 is TGTGCCAGCAGCCGGGACAGGGTGGGCGGAAACACCATATATTTT.

This clone occurred a few times. This chain links TRBV11-3 with TRBJ2-3; TRBD1 agrees at 9 bases. Germline V CDR1 and CDR2: SGHNT, YENEEA. The CDR3 length is 15 residues. V trimming: 5 bases; J trimming: 3 bases; junction bases outside the gene matches: 6. CDR3 DNA sequence: TGTGCCAGCAGCCAACGACAGGGGGGTACAGATACGCAGTATTTT. Amino acid sequence: CASSQRQGGTDTQYF.

The chain couples TRBV7-6 to TRBJ2-7; D ambiguous. The CDR3 covers 18 residues. Germline CDR1 and CDR2: SGHVS and FNYEAQ. V was cut by 1 base and J by 0 bases, with 19 bases left in between. The CDR3 DNA sequence: TGTGCCAGCAGCTTAGAGCGTGGAAAGCGCACCAGCTCCTACGAGCAGTACTTC. This encodes CASSLERGKRTSSYEQYF. The entire variable domain, with the rest obtained from reference TRBV7-6 and TRBJ2-7, is as follows: GAGVSQSPRYKVTKRGQDVALRCDPISGHVSLYWYRQALGQGPEFLTYFNYEAQQDKSGLPNDRFSAERPEGSISTLTIQRTEQRDSAMYRCASSLERGKRTSSYEQYFGPGTRLTVT.

This clone was picked up a small number of times. This chain connects TRBV7-9 to TRBJ1-1, with D unclear. This CDR3 comprises 13 residues. CDR1 is SEHNR and CDR2 is FQNEAQ in the germline V gene (reference sequence). V gave up 1 base and J gave up 0 bases, with 3 bases separating them. This chain's CDR3 is CASSLVVNTEAFF. CDR3 sequence (DNA): TGTGCCAGCAGCTTAGTCGTGAACACTGAAGCTTTCTTT.

V gene TRBV5-1 combines with J gene TRBJ1-1; 8 bases line up with TRBD1. Germline CDR1 and CDR2: SGHRS and YFSETQ. Trimming at V came to 3 bases and at J to 4 bases, leaving 11 bases not matched to a gene. The CDR3 contains 16 residues. CDR3 DNA: TGCGCCAGCAGCTCGGAACCGCACAGGGGGGCCACTGAAGCTTTCTTT. This translates into CASSSEPHRGATEAFF.

This clone was counted only a few times. V and J are TRBV5-1 and TRBJ1-2; a weak D match, TRBD1 (5 bases). Germline values: CDR1 SGHRS, CDR2 YFSETQ. This CDR3 has 15 amino acids. Trimming took 0 bases from V and 0 from J, leaving 9 bases between them. Here the CDR3 reads CASSLGRQSNYGYTF. Here the CDR3 DNA reads TGCGCCAGCAGCTTGGGCCGACAGTCTAACTATGGCTACACCTTC.